This entry features one T cell receptor (beta chain) sequence. The data were obtained in a study of blood T cell repertoires in COVID-19. TCRdb's copy holds only in-frame clones and misses some; the assay was immunoSEQ multiplex PCR. The profile shows around 300,000 clones, about nine tenths of them singletons. Trimming took 5 bases from V and 4 from J; bases not matched to a gene: 8. The V gene's germline CDR1 is SGHRS and CDR2 YFSETQ. The CDR3 is 15 amino acids. The J gene is TRBJ2-7, the V gene TRBV5-1; the match to TRBD1 covers 11 bases. The TCR sequence derives from a woman between 40 and 55 years old who had recovered from COVID-19. Specimen: peripheral blood. CDR3 nucleotide sequence: TGCGCCAGCAGGGTTACCGGGACAGGGGGATACGAGCAGTACTTC. Amino acid sequence: CASRVTGTGGYEQYF.